This T cell receptor (beta chain) derives from a study of vaccination and CD4 T cells after COVID-19. The table lists this clonotype with a few counts. The antigen is not known. Treatment described: approximately nine-day PBMC culture with coronavirus spike peptide pools or control peptides (ViraFEST assay). CD4+ T cells of the unexposed donor were collected before the COVID-19 pandemic (2011-2018). V dropped 5 bases and J dropped 4; count of bases not matched to a gene: 8. The CDR3 length is 16 residues. The germline gives CDR1 SSHAT, CDR2 FNYEAQ (reference sequence). Cultured CD4+ T-cell DNA underwent Oncomine TCR Beta short-read sequencing. TCRdb redid the calling of the PCR reads with MiXCR, one entry per CDR3 protein. Here the sample spans 8,500 to 10,000 distinct CDR3 sequences, approximately 60% being singletons.

The chain recombines TRBV7-7 with TRBJ2-2; 9 nucleotides match TRBD1. Input material: CD4+ T cells from blood, cultured in vitro. The sequence derives from a human donor in good health. The DNA of the CDR3 is TGTGCCAGCAGCCCGGCGGCGACAGGGGGCACCGGGGAGCTGTTTTTT. Amino acid sequence: CASSPAATGGTGELFF.